This is a list of T cell receptor beta chains from one sample in a study of shared clonotypes between healthy human individuals. The method was immunoSEQ multiplex PCR; TCRdb's version includes in-frame clones alone and lacks a portion of them. This repertoire shows about 500,000 clones, roughly 80% found once; its top ten account for 9.5% to 15%. The sequenced sample consisted of PBMCs. The receptors here all came from a woman aged 40 to 50 in good health. Some clones in this sample may be carry-over from other donors' samples. CDR3s include the opening cysteine and the closing phenylalanine or tryptophan. The order of the fields is D gene, CDR3 length, V gene, clone size, J gene, CDR3 DNA, CDR3 protein. The D gene is left open where the match is weak. Some rows have no size entry. The others give once, few or many, or a class for an expanded clone.

>NA|16|TRBV28|NA|TRBJ1-2
TGTGCCAGCACTAGGGGGGGCAGACAGGAATCTTATGGCTACACCTTC
CASTRGGRQESYGYTF
>NA|10|TRBV29-1|NA|TRBJ2-7
TGCAGCGTTATGGAGGTCGAGCAGTACTTC
CSVMEVEQYF
>TRBD2|15|TRBV9|NA|TRBJ2-7
TGTGCCAGCAGTGTTGGACTAGCTACCTCCTACGAGCAGTACTTC
CASSVGLATSYEQYF
>NA|14|TRBV10-3|NA|TRBJ2-5
TGTGCCATCAGTGTTGTCGACAAGAGAGAGACCCAGTACTTC
CAISVVDKRETQYF
>NA|16|TRBV27|NA|TRBJ1-4
TGTGCCAGCAGCTTGAATCGGGACTCAACGGCTCGAAAACTGTTTTTT
CASSLNRDSTARKLFF
>NA|16|TRBV7-9|NA|TRBJ2-7
TGTGCCAGCAGCTTAGGGTGGGTAAGGCAGGGCGCCGAGCAGTACTTC
CASSLGWVRQGAEQYF
>TRBD2|17|TRBV4-3|NA|TRBJ2-5
TGCGCCAGCAGCCAAGATAAGACTAGCGGGAGCCAAGAGACCCAGTACTTC
CASSQDKTSGSQETQYF
>TRBD2|14|TRBV5-1|NA|TRBJ2-7
TGCGCCAGCAGCTCTAGCGGGAGCGAGTACGAGCAGTACTTC
CASSSSGSEYEQYF
>NA|12|TRBV7-8|NA|TRBJ2-7
TGTGCCAGCAGCTTACCCTCTGACGAGCAGTACTTC
CASSLPSDEQYF
>TRBD2|14|TRBV14|many|TRBJ2-7
TGTGCCAGCACCCTAGCGGGAGGTACTTCCGAGCAGTACTTC
CASTLAGGTSEQYF
>NA|12|TRBV29-1|once|TRBJ1-1
TGCAGCGTTGGCCCTGGGCACCTTGAAGCTTTCTTT
CSVGPGHLEAFF
>NA|15|TRBV9|NA|TRBJ1-3
TGTGCCAGCAGCGTAGGGAGATACTCTGGAAACACCATATATTTT
CASSVGRYSGNTIYF
>NA|11|TRBV30|NA|TRBJ1-6
TGTGCCTGGACCTCCGACTCACCCCTCCACTTT
CAWTSDSPLHF
>NA|13|TRBV28|once|TRBJ1-2
TGTGCCAGCAGTTTCGGGGGAGGGGATGGCTACACCTTC
CASSFGGGDGYTF
>NA|14|TRBV7-2|NA|TRBJ1-1
TGTGCCAGCAGCTTGCCCCTCGGAGGGGCTGAAGCTTTCTTT
CASSLPLGGAEAFF
>NA|13|TRBV15|NA|TRBJ2-2
TGTGCCACCGGACCCAGGGCCACCGGGGAGCTGTTTTTT
CATGPRATGELFF
>NA|13|TRBV6-5|once|TRBJ2-7
TGTGCCAGCGGGAGGACGGAGGTCGACGAGCAGTACTTC
CASGRTEVDEQYF
>TRBD1|15|TRBV18|NA|TRBJ2-2
TGTGCCAGCTCACCCTTGACAGGGGATACCGGGGAGCTGTTTTTT
CASSPLTGDTGELFF
>NA|16|TRBV7-6|NA|TRBJ2-2
TGTGCCAGCAGCTTAGGTCGACCCTCGAACACCGGGGAGCTGTTTTTT
CASSLGRPSNTGELFF
>NA|14|TRBV4-1|NA|TRBJ2-1
TGCGCCAGCACCCCGGAGGGCCGTTACAATGAGCAGTTCTTC
CASTPEGRYNEQFF
>NA|12|TRBV5-1|NA|TRBJ2-2
TGCGCCAGCAGCGCGGACAGCGGCGAGCTGTTTTTT
CASSADSGELFF
>NA|13|TRBV29-1|many|TRBJ1-5
TGCAGCGTTACCCATAACAGGGACCAGCCCCAGCATTTT
CSVTHNRDQPQHF
>NA|15|TRBV21-1|many|TRBJ1-5
TGTGCCAGCAGCAAAGATTTGTCGGGGACTCAGCCCCAGCATTTT
CASSKDLSGTQPQHF
>NA|13|TRBV7-9|NA|TRBJ1-2
TGTGCCAGCAGCTCGGGGGCTATGTCTGGCTACACCTTC
CASSSGAMSGYTF
>NA|13|TRBV5-6|NA|TRBJ1-1
TGTGCCAGCAGCTTTCGGGGGGTTCCTGAAGCTTTCTTT
CASSFRGVPEAFF
>TRBD1|15|TRBV19|NA|TRBJ2-7
TGTGCCAGTAGTAGAGGGGGACAGTACTCCTACGAGCAGTACTTC
CASSRGGQYSYEQYF
>NA|13|TRBV5-4|NA|TRBJ2-7
TGCGCCAGCAGCCAAGTAGGTGGCTACGAGCAGTACTTC
CASSQVGGYEQYF
>NA|13|TRBV7-3|NA|TRBJ2-7
TGTGCCAGCAGCTTAGGTCCGGGGTACGAGCAGTACTTC
CASSLGPGYEQYF
>NA|12|TRBV5-4|NA|TRBJ2-7
TGTGCCAGCAGCTGGGGAGGATACGAGCAGTACTTC
CASSWGGYEQYF
>NA|15|TRBV13|NA|TRBJ2-7
TGTGCCAGCAGCTTAGCGTTGAGGGGAGCCTACGAGCAGTACTTC
CASSLALRGAYEQYF
>NA|13|TRBV19|once|TRBJ2-3
TGTGCCAGTAGTATATTCCCCACAGATACGCAGTATTTT
CASSIFPTDTQYF
>NA|14|TRBV4-3|NA|TRBJ2-2
TGCGCCAGCAGCCAAGTCCTCCTCGAGGGGGAGCTGTTTTTT
CASSQVLLEGELFF
>NA|16|TRBV5-1|NA|TRBJ1-4
TGCGCCAGCAGCTTGGGGGTAGCGGGGATGAATGAAAAACTGTTTTTT
CASSLGVAGMNEKLFF